This TCR beta chain was sequenced during a study of STAT5B mutations in CD4+ large granular lymphocyte leukemia. V was pared by 3 bases and J by 7 bases, with 7 bases between. The CDR3 has 11 residues. CDR1 is KGHSH and CDR2 is LQKENI in the germline V gene. Produced via immunoSEQ multiplex PCR; TCRdb's table is partial and in-frame only. The sample consists of around 33,000 clones, 69% of them appearing once. The sequenced sample consisted of CD4+ T cells from blood buffy coats. J is TRBJ2-7 and V is TRBV18; D remains ambiguous. The TCR comes from a human donor in good health. The CDR3 is CASSPSWEQYF. In nucleotides, the CDR3 is TGTGCCAGCTCACCGAGTTGGGAGCAGTACTTC.